The text below deals with one T cell receptor (beta chain). Its antigen is undetermined. This sample is part of a study of PD-1 blockade in classical Hodgkin lymphoma. Study-wide points: In CD4+ cells, TCR diversity went up significantly by C4D1, but in CD8+ cells it did not. No one has yet defined what causes the repertoire differences, which may be disease activity or prior therapy. Reported findings placed baseline TCR diversity lower in newly diagnosed patients (compared with healthy donors).

Germline V lookup: CDR1 MNHEY, CDR2 SMNVEV (reference sequence). This CDR3 comprises 15 residues. Trimming shortened V by 2 bases and J by 4 bases, and 14 bases separated the two germline ends. Profiled with immunoSEQ multiplex PCR; TCRdb holds only in-frame clones, not every one. The sample consists of 35,000 to 45,000 clones, about 71% of them appearing once. Every one of the patients relapsed after autologous stem cell transplantation (brentuximab vedotin exposure was variable). Complete response, partial response or progressive disease constituted the best responses recorded. The sequencing here drew on peripheral blood mononuclear cells (PBMCs), taken at baseline. The chain combines TRBV27 with TRBJ1-1; a weak D match, TRBD1 (5 bases). The sequence was collected from a human donor with classical Hodgkin lymphoma. DNA of the CDR3: TGTGCCAGCAGTTTAATAGACAGAATGGGCACTGAAGCTTTCTTT. Translating gives CASSLIDRMGTEAFF.